Detailed here is one TCR beta chain. This sample is drawn from a study of blood T cell repertoires in COVID-19. Whole-study context: Collection of acute and convalescent COVID-19 samples took place in the United States, Italy and Spain.

Living in about 25 US areas, the participants were between roughly 18 and 90 years of age. Assay: immunoSEQ multiplex PCR; the TCRdb copy retains only in-frame clones and omits some. The sample contains more than 200,000 clones, about 85% of which appear only once. This CDR3 is 17 amino acids long. V was pared by 0 bases and J by 0 bases, with 12 bases between. The germline V gene encodes CDR1 SGDLS and CDR2 YYNGEE. The receptor comes from a woman in her twenties or thirties with acute COVID-19. This chain links TRBV9 with TRBJ1-4; no clear D gene. The sequenced sample was PBMCs or T cells enriched from blood (not recorded which). CDR3 loop: CASSVGPAAATNEKLFF. In nucleotides, the CDR3 is TGTGCCAGCAGCGTAGGTCCCGCGGCTGCAACTAATGAAAAACTGTTTTTT.